This T cell receptor beta chain was captured in a study of T cells after yellow fever vaccination. Broader study findings: Although most clonotypes did not, a small share appeared in both CD4 and CD8 compartments. Most primary-vaccination clones reappeared after the booster (about 97% CD4, roughly 88% CD8). Highly abundant clonotypes carried over from the bulk population could end up in FACS-sorted repertoires as contaminants.

This CDR3 contains 14 residues. Germline V gene sequence: CDR1 MNHNS, CDR2 SASEGT. Trimming at V came to 7 bases and at J to 4 bases, leaving 5 bases not matched to a gene. As to this clonotype: Its antigen remains unknown.

5'RACE template switching generated TCR cDNA, adding a universal primer site and UMIs. TCRdb reanalysed the 5' RACE reads using MiXCR and keeps one entry per CDR3 protein. The sample has a few hundred thousand distinct CDR3 sequences; 10% to 15% are singletons. Specimen: CD4+ T cells sorted from PBMCs, collected 45 days after the yellow fever booster vaccination. This receptor was obtained from a man aged 25 to 40 who received the YFV17D yellow fever vaccine. This sequence joins TRBV6-1 and TRBJ2-1; 9 nucleotides align to TRBD2. DNA for the CDR3: TGTGCCAGCATGGGTAGCGGGGGATACAATGAGCAGTTCTTC. Protein product: CASMGSGGYNEQFF.